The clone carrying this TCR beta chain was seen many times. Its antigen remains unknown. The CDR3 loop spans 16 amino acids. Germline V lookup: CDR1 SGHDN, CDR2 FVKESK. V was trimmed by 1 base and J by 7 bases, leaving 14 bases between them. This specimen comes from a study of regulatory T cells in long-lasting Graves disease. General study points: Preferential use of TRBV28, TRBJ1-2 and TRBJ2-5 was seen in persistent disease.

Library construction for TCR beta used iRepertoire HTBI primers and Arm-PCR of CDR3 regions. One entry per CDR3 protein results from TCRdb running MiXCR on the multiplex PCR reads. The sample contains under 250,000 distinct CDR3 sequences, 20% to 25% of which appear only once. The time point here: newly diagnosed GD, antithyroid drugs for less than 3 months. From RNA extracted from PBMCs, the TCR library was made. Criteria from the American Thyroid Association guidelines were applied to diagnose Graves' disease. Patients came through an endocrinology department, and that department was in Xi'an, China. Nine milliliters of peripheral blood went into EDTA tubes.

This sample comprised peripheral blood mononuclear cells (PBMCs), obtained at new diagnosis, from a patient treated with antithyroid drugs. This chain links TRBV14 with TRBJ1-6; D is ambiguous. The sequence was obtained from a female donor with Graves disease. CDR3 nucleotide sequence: TGTGCCAGCAGCCAAGGAAATACCTTCGGGAATTCACCCCTCCACTTT. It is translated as CASSQGNTFGNSPLHF. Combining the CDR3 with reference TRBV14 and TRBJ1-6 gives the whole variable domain EAGVTQFPSHSVIEKGQTVTLRCDPISGHDNLYWYRRVMGKEIKFLLHFVKESKQDESGMPNNRFLAERTGGTYSTLKVQPAELEDSGVYFCASSQGNTFGNSPLHFGNGTRLTVT.